This passage covers 26 T cell receptor beta chains from one sample sequenced in a study of regulatory T cells in long-lasting Graves disease (dated by TCRdb to the early 2020s). Read against the paper, the sample's time point label means: newly diagnosed GD, antithyroid drugs for less than 3 months. For both TCR sequencing and RNA sequencing, RNA was extracted from PBMCs using TRIzol. The method was multiplex PCR. For sequencing, an Illumina HiSeq 4000 was employed. TCR beta libraries were built with iRepertoire HTBI primers and Arm-PCR amplification of CDR3 regions. The public reads were reanalyzed by TCRdb: fastp trimming at Q25, MiXCR alignment, in-frame beta chains only. CDR3 protein sequences are deduplicated, and each keeps its most common genes and DNA. The sample yields about 620,000 distinct CDR3 sequences; 15% to 20% were counted once. The biggest ten clones account for approximately 18% of the sample.

The sample was also reused in another study, on T cells in Graves' hyperthyroidism and ophthalmopathy.

The sequenced sample was peripheral blood mononuclear cells (PBMCs), obtained at new diagnosis, from a patient treated with antithyroid drugs. All receptors derive from a young woman with Graves disease. Donor details come from another sample of the same person, matched by shared clones.

The chain couples TRBV20-1 to TRBJ2-5; tentatively, D is TRBD1 (6 bases). In germline, CDR1 is DFQATT, CDR2 SNEGSKA (reference sequence). This CDR3 contains 14 residues. Deletions cut 6 bases from V and 4 bases from J, with 18 bases between. As DNA, the CDR3 is TGCAGTGCCCAGGGGACACCTCAAGGAGAGACCCAGTACTTC. This translates into CSAQGTPQGETQYF.

This clonotype was seen many times. V usage is TRBV28 and J usage is TRBJ2-7; the D gene is possibly TRBD1 (5 bases). CDR3 length: 16 amino acids. V lost 2 bases to trimming and J lost 4 bases, with 18 bases between them. Germline V gives CDR1 MDHEN, CDR2 SYDVKM. CDR3 sequence reads: CASSLIPLLGVYEQYF. The CDR3 nucleotides are TGTGCCAGCAGTTTAATCCCCCTCTTAGGGGTATACGAGCAGTACTTC.

This clonotype was seen only a few times. This rearrangement joins TRBV7-9 to TRBJ2-1; 9 bases agree with TRBD2. V was pared by 5 bases and J by 3 bases, with 8 bases of the junction left unmatched. This CDR3 contains 16 residues. Germline V gives CDR1 SEHNR, CDR2 FQNEAQ (reference sequence). CDR3 in amino acids: CASSASLAGVYNEQFF. The CDR3 bases are TGTGCCAGCAGCGCAAGTTTAGCGGGAGTCTACAATGAGCAGTTCTTC. The variable domain in full, with the rest retrieved from reference TRBV7-9 and TRBJ2-1, is DTGVSQNPRHKITKRGQNVTFRCDPISEHNRLYWYRQTLGQGPEFLTYFQNEAQLEKSRLLSDRFSAERPKGSFSTLEIQRTEQGDSAMYLCASSASLAGVYNEQFFGPGTRLTVL.

The chain is built from TRBV14 and TRBJ1-2; D call uncertain. Germline V gene data show CDR1 as SGHDN and CDR2 as FVKESK. The CDR3 contains 13 residues. The V gene lost 0 bases and the J gene lost 9 bases, with 11 bases spanning the gap. CDR3 sequence: CASSQERTGSYTF. CDR3 sequence (DNA): TGTGCCAGCAGCCAAGAAAGGACTGGGAGCTACACCTTC.

With regard to this clonotype: This may arise from a read error, as a much more abundant clone is one base away. This chain joins TRBV20-1 and TRBJ2-3; D uncertain. V lost 2 bases and J 6 bases, leaving 18 bases between the germline ends. This CDR3 comprises 15 residues. Germline values: CDR1 DFQATT, CDR2 SNEGSKA (reference sequence). The CDR3 coding sequence is TGCAGTGCTAGATCGGGTGATTCGGTATCGGATACGCAGTATTTT. This codes for CSARSGDSVSDTQYF.

This clonotype appeared many times. This chain links TRBV14 with TRBJ2-7, with D possibly matching TRBD1 (5 bases). CDR3 size: 14 residues. V was cut by 1 base and J by 5 bases, with 12 bases left in between. Germline CDR1 is SGHDN and CDR2 is FVKESK. The CDR3 DNA follows: TGTGCCAGCAGCCAAGTGACAGAGGTCCACGAGCAGTACTTC. It specifies CASSQVTEVHEQYF. The complete variable domain, with remaining parts taken from reference TRBV14 and TRBJ2-7, reads EAGVTQFPSHSVIEKGQTVTLRCDPISGHDNLYWYRRVMGKEIKFLLHFVKESKQDESGMPNNRFLAERTGGTYSTLKVQPAELEDSGVYFCASSQVTEVHEQYFGPGTRLTVT.

The genes are TRBV7-9 and TRBJ1-3; 7 nucleotides agree with TRBD1. The CDR3 is made up of 14 amino acids. The germline V gene has CDR1 SEHNR and CDR2 FQNEAQ (reference sequence). V shed 5 bases and J 3 bases; nucleotides not matched to a gene: 4. CDR3 sequence reads: CASSQTGDGNTIYF. The CDR3 bases are TGTGCCAGCAGCCAAACAGGGGATGGAAACACCATATATTTT.

V and J are TRBV4-1 and TRBJ1-1; possible D gene TRBD1, 6 bases. Germline CDR1 is MGHRA and CDR2 is YSYEKL. The CDR3 is 16 residues long. V shed 1 base and J shed 6 bases, with 18 bases lying between them. CDR3 in DNA: TGCGCCAGCAGCCAAGTGGTGCAGGGGTTTATGGCTGAAGCTTTCTTT. Translated, it gives CASSQVVQGFMAEAFF.

The chain links TRBV28 to TRBJ2-7, with a weak D call TRBD1 (6 bases). Trimming cost V 2 bases and J 0 bases, with 8 bases left between them. The CDR3 loop spans 14 amino acids. Germline CDR1 and CDR2: MDHEN and SYDVKM. CDR3 sequence (DNA): TGTGCCAGCAGTTTAGAGGGGGACTCCTACGAGCAGTACTTC. It codes for CASSLEGDSYEQYF.

This clonotype was seen only a few times. A read error may account for a junction end that differs from germline. The V and J genes are TRBV13 and TRBJ2-7; possibly TRBD1 or TRBD2 for D (5 bases each). This CDR3 is 16 amino acids long. Germline V gene sequence: CDR1 PRHDT, CDR2 FYEKMQ (reference sequence). The CDR3, as DNA: TGTGCCAGCAGCGTCCGGGGCCCCGCGAGCTCCTACGAGCAATACTTC. Protein product: CASSVRGPASSYEQYF.

This sequence joins TRBV7-9 and TRBJ2-1; TRBD2 matches 7 bases. The CDR3 loop spans 17 amino acids. Trimming removed 2 bases from V and 7 bases from J; junction bases left unmatched: 14. Germline CDR1 and CDR2: SEHNR and FQNEAQ (reference sequence). The chain's CDR3 is CASSLPQLAGVSNEQFF. CDR3 sequence (DNA): TGTGCCAGCAGCTTACCGCAGCTGGCGGGAGTGTCTAATGAGCAGTTCTTC.

This clonotype was picked up many times. The gene calls are TRBV11-2 and TRBJ1-1, with a weak D call TRBD1 (5 bases). CDR3 length equals 16 residues. The V and J ends lost 2 bases and 2 bases respectively, with 15 bases between them. The germline CDR1 and CDR2 sequences are SGHAT and FQNNGV. Here the CDR3 reads CASSLQYGGLNTEAFF. CDR3 DNA: TGTGCCAGCAGCTTACAATATGGGGGACTTAACACTGAAGCTTTCTTT.

This clonotype came up a few times. V is TRBV11-1 and J is TRBJ1-6, with 8 bases that match TRBD1. V was pared by 3 bases and J by 9 bases, with 7 bases of the junction left unmatched. This CDR3 is built from 15 residues. The germline gives CDR1 SGHAT, CDR2 FQDESV (reference sequence). CDR3 sequence (DNA): TGTGCCAGCAGCTTGGATCAGGGGGCGGGTTCACCCCTCCACTTT. This sequence encodes CASSLDQGAGSPLHF.

This clonotype was seen only a few times. This sequence joins TRBV27 and TRBJ1-1, with D maybe TRBD1 (6 bases). Germline values: CDR1 MNHEY, CDR2 SMNVEV (reference sequence). The CDR3 runs to 17 residues. Between the trimmed V and J ends, which lost 6 bases and 5 bases, there was a span of 25 bases. The CDR3 DNA reads TGTGCCAGCAGCATCCCCTCGGGGGGGGCCCAAGGTACTGAAGCTTTCTTT. Its protein is CASSIPSGGAQGTEAFF.

This clonotype was found many times. V gene TRBV2 combines with J gene TRBJ2-7; the match to TRBD2 covers 9 bases. CDR3 length: 15 residues. J lost 5 bases, V lost 2 bases, and 7 bases had no gene match. Germline CDR1 SNHLY, CDR2 FYNNEI. The CDR3 here is CASSESLAGSDEQYF. For the CDR3, the DNA is TGTGCCAGCAGTGAAAGTCTAGCGGGATCCGACGAGCAGTACTTC.

This clonotype was seen a few times. The rearrangement uses TRBV19 and TRBJ2-5; no reliable D call. The CDR3 contains 15 residues. Germline V gene data show CDR1 as LNHDA and CDR2 as SQIVND (reference sequence). V lost 1 base and J 2 bases, leaving 11 bases between the germline ends. The CDR3 sequence: CASSIGQVIQETQYF. The CDR3 region has the DNA TGTGCCAGTAGTATAGGGCAGGTCATTCAAGAGACCCAGTACTTC.

The table lists this clonotype with a few counts. The J gene is TRBJ1-4, the V gene TRBV6-1; 7 bases are shared with TRBD1. The CDR3 is made up of 14 amino acids. The germline CDR1 and CDR2 sequences are MNHNS and SASEGT. V shed 10 bases and J 3 bases; nucleotides not matched to a gene: 8. CDR3 sequence: CATRGGGANEKLFF. The CDR3, as DNA: TGTGCCACCAGGGGGGGAGGTGCTAATGAAAAACTGTTTTTT.

This clonotype was observed many times. This chain links TRBV28 with TRBJ2-5; TRBD2 agrees at 11 bases. The J segment lost 2 bases and the V segment lost 6 bases, leaving 8 bases of the junction unmatched. CDR1 is MDHEN, CDR2 SYDVKM, per germline. This CDR3 region has 16 residues. This CDR3 is CASSLLVAGGQETQYF. For the CDR3, the DNA is TGTGCCAGCAGCCTGCTAGTAGCGGGAGGGCAAGAGACCCAGTACTTC.

This clonotype has ten or more counts. The J gene is TRBJ2-7, the V gene TRBV12-3 or TRBV12-4, with a tentative D call TRBD1 (6 bases). The V and J ends lost 3 bases and 12 bases respectively, with 15 bases between them. This CDR3 is 12 amino acids long. CDR3 residues: CASSFGGQPAYF. In nucleotides, the CDR3 is TGTGCCAGCAGTTTTGGCGGACAGCCTGCGTACTTC.

About this clonotype: The germline gene is not matched at one end of the junction; a read error may be the cause. The chain has TRBV12-3 or TRBV12-4 and TRBJ1-1, with D possibly TRBD1 on 5 matching bases. The CDR3 contains 16 residues. DNA of the CDR3: TGTGCCAGCAGCACCTCGGGACTTTTGACGGACACTGAAGTTTTCTTT. Its protein product is CASSTSGLLTDTEVFF.

The V gene is TRBV5-8, the J gene TRBJ2-2, with 13 bases aligning to TRBD2. J was trimmed by 7 bases and V by 0 bases; bases with no gene match: 9. From germline, CDR1 is SGHTS and CDR2 YDEGEE. CDR3 length: 18 amino acids. In DNA form, the CDR3 reads TGTGCCAGCAGCTTGGCCGGACTAGCGGGAGTCGGAGGCGGGGAGCTGTTTTTT. As protein: CASSLAGLAGVGGGELFF.

This clonotype was seen a few times. The chain employs TRBV2 and TRBJ2-5, with TRBD1 as a possible D gene (6 bases). CDR1 is SNHLY and CDR2 is FYNNEI in the germline V gene. V was cut by 7 bases and J by 1 base, with 16 bases left in between. This CDR3 contains 15 residues. The CDR3 loop is CASTLTGLFQETQYF. The CDR3 coding sequence is TGTGCCAGCACTTTGACAGGCCTCTTCCAAGAGACCCAGTACTTC.

The sample holds many counts of this clonotype. The rearrangement uses TRBV2 and TRBJ2-1; D possibly corresponds to TRBD2 (6 bases). The CDR3 is 15 amino acids. Germline V gene lookup returns CDR1 SNHLY and CDR2 FYNNEI. Between the trimmed V and J ends, which lost 1 base and 9 bases, there was a span of 16 bases. CDR3 in DNA: TGTGCCAGCAGTGAAGGACGGGGGAGGTGGATTGAGCAGTTCTTC. Protein product: CASSEGRGRWIEQFF.

In its sample, this clonotype was seen many times. This chain uses TRBV20-1 with TRBJ2-5; 16 bases map to TRBD2. Per germline, CDR1 DFQATT and CDR2 SNEGSKA (reference sequence). Unmatched junction bases numbered 13, after V lost 4 bases and J lost 5 bases. This CDR3 contains 18 residues. As DNA, the CDR3 is TGCAGTGCTACAAGTTGGGGACTAGCGGGAGGGCCGAAGGAGACCCAGTACTTC. Translated: CSATSWGLAGGPKETQYF.

The V and J genes are TRBV28 and TRBJ2-7; 8 nucleotides line up with TRBD2. The CDR3 is made up of 16 amino acids. The trim removed 3 bases at V and 2 bases at J, leaving 9 bases unmatched. Germline CDR1 is MDHEN and CDR2 is SYDVKM. CDR3 sequence reads: CASSFTGGAQAYEQYF. In nucleotides, the CDR3 is TGTGCCAGCAGTTTCACGGGGGGGGCACAGGCCTACGAGCAGTACTTC.

This clonotype was seen once. This CDR3 fails to terminate in the conserved phenylalanine or tryptophan, so it likely reflects a read error. The gene calls are TRBV27 and TRBJ2-7; 13 bases agree with TRBD2. The CDR3 extends over 17 amino acids. V was clipped by 4 bases and J by 4 bases; unmatched bases: 10. Germline assignment: CDR1 MNHEY and CDR2 SMNVEV (reference sequence). The CDR3 nucleotides read TGTGCCAGCAGTTCGCTAAGACTAGCGGGAGGAAAGTACGAGCAGTACCTC. Translating it yields CASSSLRLAGGKYEQYL.